Below are 25 T cell receptor beta chains sequenced from a single sample in a study of PD-L1 blockade in urothelial cancer. The repertoire was sequenced with immunoSEQ multiplex PCR; TCRdb's copy has only in-frame clones and lacks some. The sample includes tens of thousands of clones, about 90% of them seen just once. The sequencing here drew on PBMCs, taken around atezolizumab (anti-PD-L1) treatment. These receptors were obtained from a man aged 60 to 75 with urothelial cancer.

The gene calls are TRBV7-3 and TRBJ1-5; the D is unclear. V was cut by 1 base and J by 6 bases, with 7 bases left in between. CDR3 size: 13 residues. Germline V gene sequence: CDR1 SGHTA, CDR2 FQGTGA. The CDR3 DNA sequence: TGTGCCAGCAGCTTAAGAGAGGGTCAGCCCCAGCATTTT. This gives the protein CASSLREGQPQHF.

The chain employs TRBV9 and TRBJ1-2, with 10 bases lining up with TRBD1. Germline assignment: CDR1 SGDLS and CDR2 YYNGEE. Unmatched junction bases numbered 6, after V lost 3 bases and J lost 4 bases. The CDR3 runs 15 residues. As DNA, the CDR3 is TGTGCCAGCAGCGGGGACAGGGGTCGTGTCTATGGCTACACCTTC. Amino acids: CASSGDRGRVYGYTF.

This clone has just one count. The chain has TRBV7-9 and TRBJ2-3, with 8 bases aligning to TRBD1. The CDR3 consists of 15 residues. After removal of 6 bases from V and 0 bases from J, the junction contained 5 bases not matched to a gene. Looked up from germline, CDR1 is SEHNR and CDR2 is FQNEAQ (reference sequence). CDR3: CASRDRDTSTDTQYF. DNA for the CDR3: TGTGCCAGCAGGGACAGGGATACGAGCACAGATACGCAGTATTTT. Full variable domain (missing parts from reference TRBV7-9 and TRBJ2-3): DTGVSQNPRHKITKRGQNVTFRCDPISEHNRLYWYRQTLGQGPEFLTYFQNEAQLEKSRLLSDRFSAERPKGSFSTLEIQRTEQGDSAMYLCASRDRDTSTDTQYFGPGTRLTVL.

This chain uses TRBV5-1 with TRBJ1-2; a possible D gene is TRBD1 (6 bases). CDR3 size: 13 residues. Trimming left V 3 bases short and J 8 bases short, with 14 bases between. Germline V gives CDR1 SGHRS, CDR2 YFSETQ. CDR3 residues: CASSYDRTWGYTF. As DNA, the CDR3 is TGCGCCAGCAGCTATGACAGGACGTGGGGCTACACCTTC.

V usage is TRBV6-1 and J usage is TRBJ2-5, with no clear D. Germline CDR1 MNHNS, CDR2 SASEGT. V lost 4 bases, J lost 5 bases, and 17 bases lay in between. The CDR3 spans 15 residues. CDR3 residues: CASSAFKEPVETQYF. CDR3 DNA sequence: TGTGCCAGCAGTGCGTTTAAAGAGCCGGTCGAGACCCAGTACTTC.

J is TRBJ2-2 and V is TRBV7-3; TRBD2 might be the D (7 bases). Per germline, CDR1 SGHTA and CDR2 FQGTGA. Deletions cut 0 bases from V and 2 bases from J, with 10 bases between. There are 16 residues in the CDR3. This CDR3 is CASSLTAGANTGELFF. The DNA for the CDR3 is TGTGCCAGCAGCTTAACGGCGGGGGCCAACACCGGGGAGCTGTTTTTT.

V and J are TRBV7-9 and TRBJ2-7; D is undetermined. The V gene lost 5 bases and the J gene lost 2 bases, with 10 bases spanning the gap. The CDR3 consists of 13 residues. The germline V gene has CDR1 SEHNR and CDR2 FQNEAQ (reference sequence). CDR3: CASSLPPAYEQYF. The DNA for the CDR3 is TGTGCCAGCAGCCTCCCCCCGGCCTACGAGCAGTACTTC.

The chain couples TRBV5-1 to TRBJ2-7; TRBD2 agrees at 9 bases. V was clipped by 3 bases and J by 2 bases; unmatched bases: 12. The germline V gene has CDR1 SGHRS and CDR2 YFSETQ. The CDR3 is 17 amino acids. CDR3 nucleotides: TGCGCCAGCAGCTCGAGAAGAGGTGCGGGGGGGACCTACGAGCAGTACTTC. Protein: CASSSRRGAGGTYEQYF. The variable domain in full, with the rest retrieved from reference TRBV5-1 and TRBJ2-7, is KAGVTQTPRYLIKTRGQQVTLSCSPISGHRSVSWYQQTPGQGLQFLFEYFSETQRNKGNFPGRFSGRQFSNSRSEMNVSTLELGDSALYLCASSSRRGAGGTYEQYFGPGTRLTVT.

This clone was detected only a few times. J is TRBJ1-5 and V is TRBV7-2, with D unclear. Germline V CDR1 and CDR2: SGHTA, FQGNSA. The CDR3 covers 15 residues. V gave up 1 base and J gave up 1 base, with 8 bases separating them. In nucleotides, the CDR3 is TGTGCCAGCAGCTTAGGAGGTATGAGCAATCAGCCCCAGCATTTT. Amino acids: CASSLGGMSNQPQHF.

This chain connects TRBV19 to TRBJ1-5; TRBD1 is a possible D gene (6 bases). Germline CDR1 and CDR2: LNHDA and SQIVND (reference sequence). The V gene lost 4 bases and the J gene lost 9 bases, with 22 bases spanning the gap. This CDR3 is 16 amino acids long. The CDR3 DNA sequence: TGTGCCAGTAGTAGTCATGACAGAGGGGGATATCGGCCCCAGCATTTT. It codes for CASSSHDRGGYRPQHF.

V is TRBV7-3 and J is TRBJ2-1; D remains ambiguous. This CDR3 has 13 residues. CDR1 is SGHTA, CDR2 FQGTGA, per germline. The V end lost 0 bases, the J end lost 4 bases, and 4 bases lay between the germline ends. The CDR3 DNA reads TGTGCCAGCAGCTTAACAGCTTACAATGAGCAGTTCTTC. Protein product: CASSLTAYNEQFF.

CDR3: CASSASLPGAENTIYF. DNA of the CDR3: TGTGCCAGCAGCGCCTCACTCCCAGGGGCTGAAAACACCATATATTTT. V is TRBV7-6 and J is TRBJ1-3, with D possibly TRBD1 on 6 matching bases. With 5 bases removed from V and 6 bases from J, the gap between germline ends came to 20 bases. The CDR3 is 16 residues long. Germline loops: CDR1 SGHVS, CDR2 FNYEAQ.

The chain carries TRBV7-8 and TRBJ1-1; 7 bases are a match to TRBD1. CDR1 is SGHVS and CDR2 is FQNEAQ in the germline V gene. The CDR3 covers 14 residues. Trimming took 4 bases from V and 2 from J; bases not matched to a gene: 4. The CDR3 protein is CASSSTGYNTEAFF. In DNA form, the CDR3 reads TGTGCCAGCAGCTCGACAGGGTATAACACTGAAGCTTTCTTT.

This clone has only a few counts. CDR3 DNA: TGTGCCAGCAGCCCGACAGGGGATTTCTACGAGCAGTACTTC. Translation: CASSPTGDFYEQYF. The rearrangement links TRBV7-9 to TRBJ2-7; 8 bases fit TRBD1. V was pared by 5 bases and J by 3 bases, with 6 bases of the junction left unmatched. Germline CDR1 reads SEHNR; CDR2 reads FQNEAQ (reference sequence). There are 14 residues in the CDR3. The full variable domain, completed using reference TRBV7-9 and TRBJ2-7, is DTGVSQNPRHKITKRGQNVTFRCDPISEHNRLYWYRQTLGQGPEFLTYFQNEAQLEKSRLLSDRFSAERPKGSFSTLEIQRTEQGDSAMYLCASSPTGDFYEQYFGPGTRLTVT.

The CDR3 spells CASRPYQGANEQFF. The CDR3 bases are TGTGCCAGCAGGCCCTACCAGGGGGCTAATGAGCAGTTCTTC. V and J are TRBV28 and TRBJ2-1, with TRBD1 matching 8 bases. The J segment lost 7 bases and the V segment lost 6 bases, leaving 8 bases of the junction unmatched. The CDR3 covers 14 residues. The germline CDR1 and CDR2 sequences are MDHEN and SYDVKM.

CDR3 DNA: TGCGCCAGCAGCACAGACCCCCCTCCTTTTTACGAGCAGTACTTC. Translating it yields CASSTDPPPFYEQYF. The V call is TRBV5-1, the J call TRBJ2-7, with D hard to call. This CDR3 region has 15 residues. Trimming took 4 bases from V and 4 from J, leaving 18 bases between them. The germline CDR1 and CDR2 sequences are SGHRS and YFSETQ.

The chain recombines TRBV2 with TRBJ2-5; TRBD2 matches at 12 bases. V lost 5 bases and J lost 4; bases outside the gene matches: 8. Germline CDR1 is SNHLY and CDR2 is FYNNEI. The length of the CDR3 is 16 residues. The CDR3 DNA follows: TGTGCCAGCAGTCCTAGCGGGGGGGCAGTGCGAGAGACCCAGTACTTC. Amino acids: CASSPSGGAVRETQYF. Full variable domain (remainder filled in from reference TRBV2 and TRBJ2-5): EPEVTQTPSHQVTQMGQEVILRCVPISNHLYFYWYRQILGQKVEFLVSFYNNEISEKSEIFDDQFSVERPDGSNFTLKIRSTKLEDSAMYFCASSPSGGAVRETQYFGPGTRLLVL.

The chain combines TRBV11-2 with TRBJ2-1; TRBD2 matches 14 bases. The germline V gene encodes CDR1 SGHAT and CDR2 FQNNGV. This CDR3 has 16 amino acids. The J segment lost 1 base and the V segment lost 5 bases, leaving 1 base of the junction unmatched. The CDR3 sequence: CASSRTSGGSYNEQFF. The CDR3 DNA reads TGTGCCAGCAGCCGGACTAGCGGGGGGTCCTACAATGAGCAGTTCTTC.

This clone is a singleton in its sample. This chain connects TRBV4-1 to TRBJ1-1, with TRBD1 as a possible D gene (5 bases). There are 14 residues in the CDR3. Trimming shortened V by 2 bases and J by 2 bases, and 9 bases separated the two germline ends. Germline-derived CDR1 and CDR2 are MGHRA and YSYEKL. CDR3 in DNA: TGCGCCAGCAGCCAACCGACAGTCAACACTGAAGCTTTCTTT. Its protein product is CASSQPTVNTEAFF.

The V call is TRBV11-2, the J call TRBJ2-1; D gene unclear. The CDR3 contains 15 residues. CDR1 is SGHAT and CDR2 is FQNNGV in the germline V gene. Trimming pared 1 base from V and 6 bases from J, leaving 13 bases between. The CDR3 reads CASSLVVTSGNEQFF. The CDR3 nucleotides are TGTGCCAGCAGCTTAGTTGTAACGTCGGGCAATGAGCAGTTCTTC.

This chain links TRBV5-1 with TRBJ2-1; possibly TRBD2 for D (5 bases). The germline V gene has CDR1 SGHRS and CDR2 YFSETQ. The CDR3 totals 17 residues. V lost 2 bases and J 2 bases, leaving 17 bases between the germline ends. The CDR3 DNA follows: TGCGCCAGCAGCTTTGGCCAAGACTACCAAGCCTACAATGAGCAGTTCTTC. This encodes CASSFGQDYQAYNEQFF.

The chain has TRBV30 and TRBJ2-7, with 7 bases identical to TRBD2. The CDR3 length is 15 residues. CDR1 and CDR2 from the germline V gene are GTSNPN and SVGIG (reference sequence). Trimming took 2 bases from V and 3 from J; bases not matched to a gene: 10. The CDR3 spells CAWSPKLAFNYEQYF. CDR3 in DNA: TGTGCCTGGAGTCCAAAACTAGCGTTTAACTACGAGCAGTACTTC. Combining the CDR3 with reference TRBV30 and TRBJ2-7 gives the whole variable domain SQTIHQWPATLVQPVGSPLSLECTVEGTSNPNLYWYRQAAGRGLQLLFYSVGIGQISSEVPQNLSASRPQDRQFILSSKKLLLSDSGFYLCAWSPKLAFNYEQYFGPGTRLTVT.

This chain joins TRBV4-1 and TRBJ2-5; the match to TRBD2 covers 10 bases. Germline CDR1 and CDR2: MGHRA and YSYEKL. The V segment lost 2 bases and the J segment 2 bases; nucleotides outside the gene matches: 8. CDR3 length: 17 amino acids. CDR3 amino acids: CASSQRGFSGGQETQYF. CDR3 sequence (DNA): TGCGCCAGCAGCCAAAGAGGATTTAGCGGGGGGCAAGAGACCCAGTACTTC.

The chain carries TRBV7-8 and TRBJ2-5; 9 positions match TRBD2. With 5 bases clipped from V and 2 bases from J, the junction kept 6 bases outside the gene matches. Germline V gene data show CDR1 as SGHVS and CDR2 as FQNEAQ. CDR3 length equals 15 residues. CDR3 bases: TGTGCCAGCAGCCCCCAGGCGGGGGGGCAAGAGACCCAGTACTTC. The encoded protein is CASSPQAGGQETQYF.

CDR3 region: CASSSGTGVYEQYF. The CDR3 coding sequence is TGTGCCAGCAGTTCCGGGACAGGGGTCTACGAGCAGTACTTC. The chain employs TRBV11-3 and TRBJ2-7, with 10 bases matching TRBD1. This CDR3 has 14 amino acids. From germline, CDR1 is SGHNT and CDR2 YENEEA. J lost 3 bases, V lost 6 bases, and 5 bases had no gene match. The entire variable domain, with the rest obtained from reference TRBV11-3 and TRBJ2-7, is as follows: EAGVVQSPRYKIIEKKQPVAFWCNPISGHNTLYWYLQNLGQGPELLIRYENEEAVDDSQLPKDRFSAERLKGVDSTLKIQPAELGDSAVYLCASSSGTGVYEQYFGPGTRLTVT.